This is a list of T cell receptor beta chains from one sample in a study of blood T cell repertoires in COVID-19. Profiling relied on immunoSEQ multiplex PCR, and the TCRdb table lists in-frame clones only, not all of them. The sample consists of hundreds of thousands of clones, around 89% of them appearing once. Sample: peripheral blood. These receptors came from a man between 35 and 55 years old with acute or convalescent COVID-19. Each CDR3 is given with its conserved first and last residue. The D gene is left open where the match is weak. Only part of the rows carry a size: once, few, many, or a class if the clone is expanded.

v_gene: TRBV28; d_gene: TRBD1; j_gene: TRBJ1-2; abundance: -; CDR3aa: CASSLYQGGTANYGYTF; CDR3nt: TGTGCCAGCAGTTTATACCAAGGAGGGACAGCTAACTATGGCTACACCTTC
v_gene: TRBV19; d_gene: TRBD1; j_gene: TRBJ1-4; abundance: -; CDR3aa: CASSTPGGDEKLFF; CDR3nt: TGTGCCAGTAGTACCCCAGGGGGTGATGAAAAACTGTTTTTT
v_gene: TRBV5-4; d_gene: -; j_gene: TRBJ2-2; abundance: -; CDR3aa: CASSLVGGGHTGELFF; CDR3nt: TGTGCCAGCAGCTTGGTGGGCGGGGGCCACACCGGGGAGCTGTTTTTT
v_gene: TRBV5-1; d_gene: TRBD1; j_gene: TRBJ1-1; abundance: -; CDR3aa: CASSLEGTGAEAFF; CDR3nt: TGCGCCAGCAGCTTGGAGGGGACAGGGGCTGAAGCTTTCTTT
v_gene: TRBV7-9; d_gene: -; j_gene: TRBJ1-2; abundance: -; CDR3aa: CASSPGGDIYTAGGGYTF; CDR3nt: TGTGCCAGCAGTCCCGGGGGGGACATATATACCGCCGGAGGAGGCTACACCTTC
v_gene: TRBV5-1; d_gene: -; j_gene: TRBJ1-4; abundance: -; CDR3aa: CATRPGTTNEKLFF; CDR3nt: TGCGCCACCCGGCCGGGAACAACTAATGAAAAACTGTTTTTT
v_gene: TRBV15; d_gene: -; j_gene: TRBJ2-4; abundance: -; CDR3aa: CATGGGPAAKNIQYF; CDR3nt: TGTGCCACCGGGGGGGGGCCAGCAGCCAAAAACATTCAGTACTTC
v_gene: TRBV18; d_gene: -; j_gene: TRBJ2-7; abundance: -; CDR3aa: CASSQDQGYEQYF; CDR3nt: TGTGCCAGCTCACAAGATCAGGGTTACGAGCAGTACTTC
v_gene: TRBV7-3; d_gene: TRBD1; j_gene: TRBJ2-1; abundance: -; CDR3aa: CASSPGTVNSYNEQFF; CDR3nt: TGTGCCAGCAGCCCGGGGACAGTTAACTCCTACAATGAGCAGTTCTTC
v_gene: TRBV4-3; d_gene: -; j_gene: TRBJ1-1; abundance: few; CDR3aa: CASSQDQGRGNTEAFF; CDR3nt: TGCGCCAGCAGCCAAGATCAGGGAAGGGGCAACACTGAAGCTTTCTTT
v_gene: TRBV29-1; d_gene: -; j_gene: TRBJ1-1; abundance: -; CDR3aa: CSAVRGKAFF; CDR3nt: TGCAGCGCGGTACGCGGTAAAGCTTTCTTT
v_gene: TRBV10-2; d_gene: -; j_gene: TRBJ2-5; abundance: -; CDR3aa: CASSPVVYQYF; CDR3nt: TGCGCCAGCAGCCCCGTAGTCTACCAGTACTTC
v_gene: TRBV5-5; d_gene: TRBD1; j_gene: TRBJ1-4; abundance: -; CDR3aa: CASSPKPGQGGFSDEKLFF; CDR3nt: TGTGCCAGCAGCCCTAAACCGGGACAGGGAGGTTTTAGTGATGAAAAACTGTTTTTT
v_gene: TRBV18; d_gene: -; j_gene: TRBJ1-1; abundance: -; CDR3aa: CASSRIRGGDTEAFF; CDR3nt: TGTGCCAGCTCACGAATACGGGGGGGCGACACTGAAGCTTTCTTT
v_gene: TRBV5-1; d_gene: TRBD2; j_gene: TRBJ2-3; abundance: -; CDR3aa: CASSLGLAGGPDTQYF; CDR3nt: TGCGCCAGCAGCTTGGGACTAGCGGGAGGGCCCGATACGCAGTATTTT
v_gene: TRBV9; d_gene: -; j_gene: TRBJ1-3; abundance: -; CDR3aa: CASSSFTGPGNTIYF; CDR3nt: TGTGCCAGCAGCTCTTTCACAGGGCCTGGAAACACCATATATTTT
v_gene: TRBV7-8; d_gene: TRBD2; j_gene: TRBJ2-1; abundance: -; CDR3aa: CASSLQRDPYNEQFF; CDR3nt: TGTGCCAGCAGCCTGCAGCGGGACCCCTACAATGAGCAGTTCTTC
v_gene: TRBV28; d_gene: TRBD1; j_gene: TRBJ2-5; abundance: -; CDR3aa: CASDRDSQETQYF; CDR3nt: TGTGCCAGCGACCGGGACAGCCAAGAGACCCAGTACTTC
v_gene: TRBV6-6; d_gene: -; j_gene: TRBJ2-5; abundance: -; CDR3aa: CASSYSEGSQETQYF; CDR3nt: TGTGCCAGCAGTTACTCGGAGGGCAGCCAAGAGACCCAGTACTTC
v_gene: TRBV7-9; d_gene: TRBD1; j_gene: TRBJ2-7; abundance: -; CDR3aa: CASSLTLRGSYEQYF; CDR3nt: TGTGCCAGCAGCCTAACACTCAGGGGGTCCTACGAGCAGTACTTC
v_gene: TRBV6-5; d_gene: TRBD1; j_gene: TRBJ2-1; abundance: -; CDR3aa: CASSFGTGQFF; CDR3nt: TGTGCCAGCAGTTTTGGGACAGGGCAGTTCTTC
v_gene: TRBV30; d_gene: -; j_gene: TRBJ2-2; abundance: -; CDR3aa: CAWRPGHPGELFF; CDR3nt: TGTGCCTGGAGACCGGGACACCCCGGGGAGCTGTTTTTT
v_gene: TRBV27; d_gene: -; j_gene: TRBJ1-2; abundance: once; CDR3aa: CASMPGFTHGYTF; CDR3nt: TGTGCCAGCATGCCCGGGTTTACCCATGGCTACACCTTC
v_gene: TRBV29-1; d_gene: TRBD1; j_gene: TRBJ1-2; abundance: -; CDR3aa: CSAGDRNYGYTF; CDR3nt: TGCAGCGCTGGGGACAGAAACTATGGCTACACCTTC